Below, 10 T cell receptor beta chains from the same sample are listed, as sequenced in a study of cytomegalovirus exposure and HLA in healthy donors. This PCR relied on a set of 60 Vbeta primers and 13 Jbeta primers. Profiling relied on immunoSEQ multiplex PCR, and the TCRdb table lists in-frame clones only, not all of them. The data show approximately 100,000 clones, with about three quarters seen just once and 9% to 15% held by the top ten. Sequenced input: PBMCs. Receptors were obtained from a woman between 40 and 55 years old in good health and CMV-seropositive.

The chain carries TRBV4-1 and TRBJ1-2; D not resolved. The CDR3 consists of 15 residues. Germline V gene data show CDR1 as MGHRA and CDR2 as YSYEKL. V lost 0 bases and J lost 1, with 9 bases in between. DNA of the CDR3: TGCGCCAGCAGCCAAGATCCCGGGGTTAACTATGGCTACACCTTC. The encoded protein is CASSQDPGVNYGYTF.

With regard to this clone: The sample carries other DNA sequences with the same CDR3. The rearrangement links TRBV7-9 to TRBJ1-1; weak D call: TRBD1 (6 bases). From germline, CDR1 is SEHNR and CDR2 FQNEAQ (reference sequence). The CDR3 has 15 residues. The germline V and J ends were trimmed by 0 bases and 3 bases, with 11 bases remaining between them. CDR3 residues: CASSLAGGGDTEAFF. In DNA form, the CDR3 reads TGTGCCAGCAGCTTAGCAGGGGGAGGGGACACTGAAGCTTTCTTT.

The V and J genes are TRBV6-6 and TRBJ2-3, with D hard to call. The CDR3 has 14 amino acids. Germline V gene lookup returns CDR1 MNHNY and CDR2 SVGAGI (reference sequence). V was pared by 5 bases and J by 0 bases, with 9 bases between. CDR3 in amino acids: CASSPRMSTDTQYF. The CDR3 coding sequence is TGTGCCAGCAGTCCGAGAATGAGCACAGATACGCAGTATTTT.

The chain links TRBV5-8 to TRBJ2-1; unclear D gene. The CDR3 consists of 17 residues. The V and J ends lost 2 bases and 0 bases respectively, with 15 bases between them. Looked up from germline, CDR1 is SGHTS and CDR2 is YDEGEE. CDR3 in DNA: TGTGCCAGCAGCTTTTTTGTGAGGTCCCCCTCCTACAATGAGCAGTTCTTC. It codes for CASSFFVRSPSYNEQFF.

J is TRBJ1-1 and V is TRBV6-5; D is possibly TRBD1 (5 bases). Trimming removed 4 bases from V and 4 bases from J, with 19 bases in between. The CDR3 runs to 16 residues. The V gene's germline CDR1 is MNHEY and CDR2 SVGAGI. The CDR3 is CASSSGRYRGGTEAFF. As DNA, the CDR3 is TGTGCCAGCAGTTCAGGAAGGTATAGGGGTGGCACTGAAGCTTTCTTT.

The genes are TRBV13 and TRBJ1-1; 7 bases are a match to TRBD1. This CDR3 contains 14 residues. Germline V CDR1 and CDR2: PRHDT, FYEKMQ (reference sequence). The V and J ends lost 6 bases and 4 bases, in that order; junction bases with no gene match: 8. The chain's CDR3 is CASSFKTGTTEAFF. In nucleotides, the CDR3 is TGTGCCAGCAGTTTTAAGACAGGGACCACTGAAGCTTTCTTT.

This clone showed up just a few times. The J gene is TRBJ2-2, the V gene TRBV19, with 8 bases aligning to TRBD1. V lost 3 bases, J lost 1 base, and 7 bases stayed unmatched. The germline V gene encodes CDR1 LNHDA and CDR2 SQIVND (reference sequence). CDR3 length equals 17 residues. CDR3 region: CASSMRARGLNTGELFF. As DNA, the CDR3 is TGTGCCAGTAGTATGAGGGCCAGGGGGCTGAACACCGGGGAGCTGTTTTTT.

This clone was recorded once. The chain carries TRBV5-1 and TRBJ2-1; D possibly corresponds to TRBD2 (6 bases). V lost 2 bases and J 8 bases, leaving 17 bases between the germline ends. Germline-derived CDR1 and CDR2 are SGHRS and YFSETQ. CDR3 length: 15 amino acids. The CDR3 DNA follows: TGCGCCAGCAGCTTAGGAGGGGCGCATGTCGATGAGCAGTTCTTC. It translates to CASSLGGAHVDEQFF.

CDR3 sequence reads: CASIFRQENGYTF. CDR3 coding DNA: TGTGCCAGCATTTTCCGACAGGAGAATGGCTACACCTTC. The rearrangement uses TRBV6-1 and TRBJ1-2; weak D call: TRBD1 (6 bases). Germline loops: CDR1 MNHNS, CDR2 SASEGT. V was clipped by 7 bases and J by 6 bases, with 15 bases between them. The CDR3 runs to 13 residues.

The genes are TRBV5-4 and TRBJ1-1; tentatively, D is TRBD1 (5 bases). Trimming took 0 bases from V and 0 from J, leaving 18 bases between them. Germline CDR1 reads SGHNT; CDR2 reads YYREEE (reference sequence). The CDR3 is 18 residues long. CDR3 sequence: CASSLAVGRARMNTEAFF. The CDR3 nucleotides are TGTGCCAGCAGCTTGGCCGTCGGCAGGGCTAGGATGAACACTGAAGCTTTCTTT.